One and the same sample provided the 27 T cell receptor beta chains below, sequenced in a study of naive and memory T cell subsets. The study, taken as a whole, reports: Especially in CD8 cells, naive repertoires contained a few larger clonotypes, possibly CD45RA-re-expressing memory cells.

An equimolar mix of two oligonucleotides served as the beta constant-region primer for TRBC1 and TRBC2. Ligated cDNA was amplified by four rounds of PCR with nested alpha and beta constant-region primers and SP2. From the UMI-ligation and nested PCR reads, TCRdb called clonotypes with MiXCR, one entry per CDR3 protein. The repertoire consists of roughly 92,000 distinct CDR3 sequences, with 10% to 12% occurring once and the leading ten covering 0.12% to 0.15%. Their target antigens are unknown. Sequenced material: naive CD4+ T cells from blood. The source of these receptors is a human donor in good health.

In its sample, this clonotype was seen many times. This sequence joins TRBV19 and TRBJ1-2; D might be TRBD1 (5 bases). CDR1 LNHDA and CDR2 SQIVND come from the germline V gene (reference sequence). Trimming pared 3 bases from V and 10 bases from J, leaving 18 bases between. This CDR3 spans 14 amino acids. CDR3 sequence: CASSISTGTRFYTF. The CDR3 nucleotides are TGTGCCAGTAGTATCTCCACAGGTACCCGATTCTACACCTTC.

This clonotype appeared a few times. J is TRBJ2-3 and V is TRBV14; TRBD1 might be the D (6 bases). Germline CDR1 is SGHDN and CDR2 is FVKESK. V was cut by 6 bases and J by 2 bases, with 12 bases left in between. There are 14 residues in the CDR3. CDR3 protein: CASSHLGATDTQYF. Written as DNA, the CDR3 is TGTGCCAGCAGTCACCTGGGGGCCACAGATACGCAGTATTTT.

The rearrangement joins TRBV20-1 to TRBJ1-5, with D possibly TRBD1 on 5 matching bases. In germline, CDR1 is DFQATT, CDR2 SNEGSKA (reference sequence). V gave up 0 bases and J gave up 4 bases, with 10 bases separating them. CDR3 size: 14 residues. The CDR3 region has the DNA TGCAGTGCTAGAGAGGTGACAGTTAATCAGCCCCAGCATTTT. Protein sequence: CSAREVTVNQPQHF.

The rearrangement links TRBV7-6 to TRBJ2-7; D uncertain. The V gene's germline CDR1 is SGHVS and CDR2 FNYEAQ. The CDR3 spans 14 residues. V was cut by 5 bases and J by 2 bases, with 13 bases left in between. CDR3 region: CASSLPAVAYEQYF. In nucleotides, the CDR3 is TGTGCCAGCAGCCTACCGGCCGTAGCCTACGAGCAGTACTTC.

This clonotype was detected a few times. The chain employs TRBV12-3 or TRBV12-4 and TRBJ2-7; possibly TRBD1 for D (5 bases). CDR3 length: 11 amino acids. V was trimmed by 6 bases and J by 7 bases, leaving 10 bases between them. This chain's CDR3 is CASSPGIEQYF. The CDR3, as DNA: TGTGCCAGCAGCCCAGGGATTGAGCAGTACTTC.

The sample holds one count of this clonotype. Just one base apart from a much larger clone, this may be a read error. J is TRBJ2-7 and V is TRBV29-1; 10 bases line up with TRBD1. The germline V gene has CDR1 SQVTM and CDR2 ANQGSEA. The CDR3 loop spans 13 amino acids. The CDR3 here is CSVAGTGAYEQCF. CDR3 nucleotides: TGCAGCGTTGCCGGGACAGGGGCCTACGAGCAGTGCTTC.

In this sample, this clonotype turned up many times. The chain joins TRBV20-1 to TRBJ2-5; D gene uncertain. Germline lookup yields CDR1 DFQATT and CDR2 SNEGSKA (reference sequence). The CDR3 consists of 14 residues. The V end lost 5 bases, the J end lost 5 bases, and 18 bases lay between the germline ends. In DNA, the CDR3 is TGCAGTGCTCCCGACGACGGAACACGGGAGACCCAGTACTTC. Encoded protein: CSAPDDGTRETQYF.

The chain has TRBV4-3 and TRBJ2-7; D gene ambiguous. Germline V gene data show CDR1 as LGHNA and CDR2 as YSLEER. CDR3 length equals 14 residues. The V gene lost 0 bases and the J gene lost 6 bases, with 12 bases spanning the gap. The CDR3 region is CASSQDTALGEQYF. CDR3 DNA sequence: TGCGCCAGCAGCCAAGATACTGCCCTTGGCGAGCAGTACTTC.

The DNA for the CDR3 is TGTGCCAGCAGTTTGACAGGGGGCGTTAAGCCCCAGCATTTT. Protein: CASSLTGGVKPQHF. This chain connects TRBV12-3 or TRBV12-4 to TRBJ1-5; 10 positions agree with TRBD1. The CDR3 contains 14 residues. With 3 bases clipped from V and 8 bases from J, the junction kept 4 bases outside the gene matches.

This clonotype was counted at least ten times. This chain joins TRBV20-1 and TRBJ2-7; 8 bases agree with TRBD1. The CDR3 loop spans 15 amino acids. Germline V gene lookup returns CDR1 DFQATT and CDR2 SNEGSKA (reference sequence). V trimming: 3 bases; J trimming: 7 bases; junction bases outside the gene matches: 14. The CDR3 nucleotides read TGCAGTGCTAGGCCCCAGACAGGGGAGGTTGGTGAGCAGTACTTC. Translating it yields CSARPQTGEVGEQYF.

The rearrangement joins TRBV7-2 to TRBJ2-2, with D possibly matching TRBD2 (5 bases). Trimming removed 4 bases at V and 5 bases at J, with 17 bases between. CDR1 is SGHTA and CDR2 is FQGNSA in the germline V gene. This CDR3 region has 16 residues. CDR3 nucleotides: TGTGCCAGCAGCTCCCCGGCGGGTAGTGGGACCGGGGAGCTGTTTTTT. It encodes CASSSPAGSGTGELFF.

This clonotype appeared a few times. CDR3 nucleotides: TGCAGCGCCGGGTGGAAAACCGGGGAGCTGTTTTTT. Translated, it gives CSAGWKTGELFF. The chain uses TRBV29-1 and TRBJ2-2; D is unclear. The germline V gene has CDR1 SQVTM and CDR2 ANQGSEA. V was trimmed by 7 bases and J by 5 bases, leaving 11 bases between them. This CDR3 contains 12 residues.

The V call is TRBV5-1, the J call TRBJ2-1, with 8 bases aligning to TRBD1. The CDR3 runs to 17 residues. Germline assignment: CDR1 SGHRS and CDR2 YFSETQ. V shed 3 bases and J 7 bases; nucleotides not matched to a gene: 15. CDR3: CASSSDPGGARANEQFF. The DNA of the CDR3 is TGCGCCAGCAGCTCTGACCCAGGGGGCGCCCGGGCTAATGAGCAGTTCTTC.

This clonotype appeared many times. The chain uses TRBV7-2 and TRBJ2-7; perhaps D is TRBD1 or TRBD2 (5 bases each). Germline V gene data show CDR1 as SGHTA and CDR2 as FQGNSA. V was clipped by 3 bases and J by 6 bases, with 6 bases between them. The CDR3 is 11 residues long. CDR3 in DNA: TGTGCCAGCAGCTTGGGGACCGAGCAGTACTTC. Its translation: CASSLGTEQYF.

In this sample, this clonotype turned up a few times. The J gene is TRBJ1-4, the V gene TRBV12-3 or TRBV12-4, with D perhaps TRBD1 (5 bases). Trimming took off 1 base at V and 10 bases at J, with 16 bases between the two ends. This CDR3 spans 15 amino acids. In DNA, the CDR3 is TGTGCCAGCAGTTTAGGTCGGACGCCAAGGGGAAAACTGTTTTTT. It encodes CASSLGRTPRGKLFF.

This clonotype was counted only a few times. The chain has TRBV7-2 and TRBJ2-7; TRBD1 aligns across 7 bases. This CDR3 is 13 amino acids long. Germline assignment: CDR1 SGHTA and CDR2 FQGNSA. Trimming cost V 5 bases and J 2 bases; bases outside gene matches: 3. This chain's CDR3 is CASSRQGTYEQYF. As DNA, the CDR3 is TGTGCCAGCAGCCGACAGGGTACCTACGAGCAGTACTTC.

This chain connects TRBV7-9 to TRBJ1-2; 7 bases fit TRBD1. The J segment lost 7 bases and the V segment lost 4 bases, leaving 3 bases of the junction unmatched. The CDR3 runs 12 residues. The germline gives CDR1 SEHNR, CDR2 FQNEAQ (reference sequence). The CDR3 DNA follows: TGTGCCAGCAGCTCGGGACAGCTTGGCTACACCTTC. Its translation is CASSSGQLGYTF.

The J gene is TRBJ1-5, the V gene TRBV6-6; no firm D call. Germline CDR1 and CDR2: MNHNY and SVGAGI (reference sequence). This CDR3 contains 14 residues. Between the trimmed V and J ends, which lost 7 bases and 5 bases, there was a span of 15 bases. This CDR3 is CASTAANLDQPQHF. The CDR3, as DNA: TGTGCCAGCACTGCGGCTAACCTAGATCAGCCCCAGCATTTT.

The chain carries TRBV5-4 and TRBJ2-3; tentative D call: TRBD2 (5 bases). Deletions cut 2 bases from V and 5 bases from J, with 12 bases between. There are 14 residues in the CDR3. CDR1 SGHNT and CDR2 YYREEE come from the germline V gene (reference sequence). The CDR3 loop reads CASSLPGRGDTQYF. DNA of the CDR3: TGTGCCAGCAGCTTACCTGGTCGGGGAGATACGCAGTATTTT. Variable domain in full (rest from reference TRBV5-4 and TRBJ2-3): ETGVTQSPTHLIKTRGQQVTLRCSSQSGHNTVSWYQQALGQGPQFIFQYYREEENGRGNFPPRFSGLQFPNYSSELNVNALELDDSALYLCASSLPGRGDTQYFGPGTRLTVL.

The CDR3 is CASSRDRGTEAFF. Written as DNA, the CDR3 is TGTGCCAGCAGCCGGGACAGGGGCACTGAAGCTTTCTTT. V and J are TRBV3-1 and TRBJ1-1; 10 bases line up with TRBD1. This CDR3 comprises 13 residues. The trim removed 4 bases at V and 4 bases at J, leaving 0 bases unmatched. CDR1 is LGHDT and CDR2 is YNNKEL in the germline V gene (reference sequence).

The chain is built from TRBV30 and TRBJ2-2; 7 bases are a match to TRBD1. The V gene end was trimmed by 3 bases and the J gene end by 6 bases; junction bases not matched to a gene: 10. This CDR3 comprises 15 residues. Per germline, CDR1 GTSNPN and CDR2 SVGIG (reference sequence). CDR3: CAWSKGQKKAGELFF. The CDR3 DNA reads TGTGCCTGGAGCAAGGGACAGAAAAAGGCCGGGGAGCTGTTTTTT. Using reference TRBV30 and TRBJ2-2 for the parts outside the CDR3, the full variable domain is SQTIHQWPATLVQPVGSPLSLECTVEGTSNPNLYWYRQAAGRGLQLLFYSVGIGQISSEVPQNLSASRPQDRQFILSSKKLLLSDSGFYLCAWSKGQKKAGELFFGEGSRLTVL.

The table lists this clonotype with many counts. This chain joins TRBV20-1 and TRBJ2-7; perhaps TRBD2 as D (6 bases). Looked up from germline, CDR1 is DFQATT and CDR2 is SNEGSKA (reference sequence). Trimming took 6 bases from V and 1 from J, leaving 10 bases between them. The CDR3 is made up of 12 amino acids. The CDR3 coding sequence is TGCAGTGCGCGGGACCGGTCCTACGAGCAGTACTTC. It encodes CSARDRSYEQYF.

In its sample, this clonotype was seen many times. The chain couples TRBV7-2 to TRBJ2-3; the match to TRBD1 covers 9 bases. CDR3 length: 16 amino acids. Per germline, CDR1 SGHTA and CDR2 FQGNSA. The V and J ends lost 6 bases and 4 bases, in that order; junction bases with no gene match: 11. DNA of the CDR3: TGTGCCAGCAGACCAAACAGGGGGCGAAGTTCAGATACGCAGTATTTT. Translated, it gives CASRPNRGRSSDTQYF.

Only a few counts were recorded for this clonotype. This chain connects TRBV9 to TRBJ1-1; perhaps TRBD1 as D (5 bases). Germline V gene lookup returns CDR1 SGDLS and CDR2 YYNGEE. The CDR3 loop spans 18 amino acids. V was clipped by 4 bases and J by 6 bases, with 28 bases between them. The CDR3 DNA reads TGTGCCAGCAGCCTCCTCTCATCTACCCAGGGTGTAAAGGCTGAAGCTTTCTTT. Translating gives CASSLLSSTQGVKAEAFF.

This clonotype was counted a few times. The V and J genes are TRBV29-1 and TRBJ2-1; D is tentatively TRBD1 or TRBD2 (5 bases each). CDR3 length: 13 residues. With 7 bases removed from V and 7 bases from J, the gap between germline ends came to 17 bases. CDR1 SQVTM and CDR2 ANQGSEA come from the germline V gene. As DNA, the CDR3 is TGCAGCGCCCGGGGCGAGACGCTGAATGAGCAGTTCTTC. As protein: CSARGETLNEQFF.

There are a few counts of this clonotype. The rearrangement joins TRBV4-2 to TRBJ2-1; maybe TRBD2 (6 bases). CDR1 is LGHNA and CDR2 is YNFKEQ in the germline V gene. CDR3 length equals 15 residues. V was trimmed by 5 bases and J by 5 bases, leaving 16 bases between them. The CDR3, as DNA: TGTGCCAGCAGCTCCCCGGGACTCCCGAACAATGAGCAGTTCTTC. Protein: CASSSPGLPNNEQFF.

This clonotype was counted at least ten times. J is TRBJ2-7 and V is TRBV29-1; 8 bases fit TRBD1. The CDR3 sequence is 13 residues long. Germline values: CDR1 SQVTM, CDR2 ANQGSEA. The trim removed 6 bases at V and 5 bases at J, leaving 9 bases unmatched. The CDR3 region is CSVTQGDMDEQYF. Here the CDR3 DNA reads TGCAGCGTCACACAGGGGGATATGGACGAGCAGTACTTC.